Reported below is one T cell receptor (beta chain). CDR1 SEHNR and CDR2 FQNEAQ come from the germline V gene (reference sequence). The CDR3 length is 15 residues. The germline V and J ends were trimmed by 5 bases and 0 bases, with 13 bases remaining between them. This sample stems from a study of blood T cell repertoires in COVID-19. Across the whole study: Both acute and convalescent COVID-19 samples were obtained from the United States, Italy and Spain. Nucleic acid was either cDNA or gDNA, and it came from T cells, B-cell-depleted T cells, or PBMCs.

Per the original methods: From reference gene primer amplification, estimates of nucleated cell counts were derived. This table comes from immunoSEQ multiplex PCR, and its TCRdb copy is limited to in-frame clones, with some not included. That table gives V, J and clone size, and the DNA gave D and trimming. The sample contains fewer than 15,000 clones, roughly 80% of which appear only once. The clonotype comes from an elderly woman with acute or convalescent COVID-19. The sequencing input was peripheral blood. The chain links TRBV7-9 to TRBJ1-2; D gene ambiguous. The CDR3 region is CASSPGRESNYGYTF. CDR3 nucleotide sequence: TGTGCCAGCAGCCCCGGACGGGAATCTAACTATGGCTACACCTTC.